This TCR beta chain comes out of a study of T-cell memory formation after mild COVID-19. This clonotype appeared a few times. TCRdb analysed the 5' RACE reads with MiXCR anew, one entry per CDR3 protein. The sample lists some 210,000 distinct CDR3 sequences; about 18% were seen once. This CDR3 is 14 amino acids long. V lost 3 bases to trimming and J lost 8 bases; unmatched junction nucleotides: 7. Per germline, CDR1 SGHNT and CDR2 YYREEE (reference sequence). The V and J genes are TRBV5-4 and TRBJ2-1, with TRBD1 identical over 8 bases. Sequencing used PBMCs or a T cell subset sorted from them (not recorded which). The source is an adult woman who had mild COVID-19 (a few samples of this study predate the infection). Cell type and time point are not known. Written as DNA, the CDR3 is TGTGCCAGCAGCTATTGGACAGGGATGGATGAGCAGTTCTTC. Protein sequence: CASSYWTGMDEQFF.